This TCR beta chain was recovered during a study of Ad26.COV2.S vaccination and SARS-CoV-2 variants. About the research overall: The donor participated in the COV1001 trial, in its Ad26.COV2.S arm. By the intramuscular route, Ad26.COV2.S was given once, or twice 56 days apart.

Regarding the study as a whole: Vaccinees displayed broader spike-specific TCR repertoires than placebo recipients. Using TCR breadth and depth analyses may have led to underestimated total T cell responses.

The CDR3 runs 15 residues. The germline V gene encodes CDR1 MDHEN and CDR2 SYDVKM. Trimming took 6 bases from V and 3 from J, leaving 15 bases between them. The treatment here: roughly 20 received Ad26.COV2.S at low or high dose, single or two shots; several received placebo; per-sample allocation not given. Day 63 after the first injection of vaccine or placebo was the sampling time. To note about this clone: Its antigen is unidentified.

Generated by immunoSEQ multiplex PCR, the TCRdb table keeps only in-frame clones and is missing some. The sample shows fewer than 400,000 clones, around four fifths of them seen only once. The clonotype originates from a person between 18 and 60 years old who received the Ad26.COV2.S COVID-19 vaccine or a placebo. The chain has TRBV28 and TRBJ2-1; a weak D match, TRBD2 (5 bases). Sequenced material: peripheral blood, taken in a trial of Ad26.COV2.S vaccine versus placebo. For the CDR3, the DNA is TGTGCCAGCAGCAACAACCGGAGGTTCTACAATGAGCAGTTCTTC. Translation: CASSNNRRFYNEQFF.